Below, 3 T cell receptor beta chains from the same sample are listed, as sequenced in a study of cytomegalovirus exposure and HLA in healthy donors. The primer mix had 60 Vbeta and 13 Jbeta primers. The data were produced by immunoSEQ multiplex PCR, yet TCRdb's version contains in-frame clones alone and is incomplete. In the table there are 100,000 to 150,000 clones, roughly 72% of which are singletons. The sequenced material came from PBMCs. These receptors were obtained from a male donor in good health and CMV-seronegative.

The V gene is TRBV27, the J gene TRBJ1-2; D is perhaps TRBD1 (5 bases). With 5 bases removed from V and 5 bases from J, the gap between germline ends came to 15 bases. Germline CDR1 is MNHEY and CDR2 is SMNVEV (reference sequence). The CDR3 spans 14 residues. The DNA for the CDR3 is TGTGCCAGCAGTCCCAGTGGGGGGTTGTATGGCTACACCTTC. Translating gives CASSPSGGLYGYTF.

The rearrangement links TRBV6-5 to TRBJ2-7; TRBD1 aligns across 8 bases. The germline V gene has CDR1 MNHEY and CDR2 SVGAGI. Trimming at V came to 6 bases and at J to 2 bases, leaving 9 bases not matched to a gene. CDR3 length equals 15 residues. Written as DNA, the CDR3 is TGTGCCAGCAGCCCCCGGGACAGGAGGACCTACGAGCAGTACTTC. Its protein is CASSPRDRRTYEQYF.

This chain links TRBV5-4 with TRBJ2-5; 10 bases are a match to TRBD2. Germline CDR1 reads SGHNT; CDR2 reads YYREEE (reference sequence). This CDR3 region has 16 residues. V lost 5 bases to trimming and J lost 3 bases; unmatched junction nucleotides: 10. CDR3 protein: CASSRVAGGLKETQYF. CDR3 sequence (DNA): TGTGCCAGCAGTAGAGTAGCGGGGGGCCTGAAAGAGACCCAGTACTTC.